This TCR beta chain was recorded in a study of shared clonotypes between healthy human individuals. Naive CD8 cells were CD45RO-negative, positively selected for CCR7, excluding terminally differentiated effector memory CD45RA+ cells. The CDR3 extends over 11 amino acids. Trimming cost V 4 bases and J 10 bases, with 10 bases left between them. Germline values: CDR1 SNHLY, CDR2 FYNNEI. Study-wide results and limits: Generation probabilities were higher for clonotypes shared across all four sorted-subset donors than for unshared ones. What limited the represented genetic and exposure-history diversity was the small number of donors. Naive subsets, compared against memory subsets, generally had larger estimated richness values. Clonotype sharing among the donors was expected to vary with sequencing depth.

Repertoires were generated with immunoSEQ multiplex PCR, while TCRdb's copy carries only in-frame clones and drops some. The sample includes about 870,000 clones, almost 95% of them seen just once. For this clone: Its antigen is unknown.

The chain combines TRBV2 with TRBJ2-5; D remains ambiguous. Sample: naive CD8+ T cells sorted from blood. This receptor was identified in a man aged 25-40 years in good health. CDR3 DNA sequence: TGTGCCAGCAGTGTTGTAAGTGACCAGTACTTC. The encoded protein is CASSVVSDQYF.